This T cell receptor (beta chain) was obtained from a study of a mutant IDH1 vaccine in newly diagnosed glioma. Looking at the study overall: In weeks 1, 3, 5, 7, 11, 15, 19 and 23, patients were vaccinated. Treated patients showed a male proportion of approximately 62%, a female proportion of roughly 38%, and a mean age of around 40 years. Previous care, which was radiotherapy, temozolomide, or both, most often involved both.

The sample's time point: week 5, during vaccination. One vaccine dose held 300 ug of mutant IDH1 20-mer peptide and came with topical imiquimod. As regards this clone: Its antigen is undetermined.

The assay was immunoSEQ multiplex PCR, and TCRdb's table has in-frame clones only and misses some. The sample records about 58,000 clones, around 84% being singletons. The sample consisted of PBMCs, taken from a glioma patient whose treatment included an IDH1 peptide vaccine. The receptor comes from a woman in her fifties or sixties with glioma.

CDR3 residues: CASRTSGANTGELFF. CDR3 nucleotide sequence: TGTGCCAGCAGAACTAGCGGGGCGAACACCGGGGAGCTGTTTTTT. The rearrangement uses TRBV6-5 and TRBJ2-2; 10 bases are a match to TRBD2. The germline CDR1 and CDR2 sequences are MNHEY and SVGAGI. This CDR3 comprises 15 residues. Trimming took 6 bases from V and 0 from J; bases not matched to a gene: 1.